The present TCR beta chain was sequenced within a study of blood T cell repertoires in COVID-19. For the study at large: There were acute and convalescent COVID-19 samples, and they came from the United States, Italy and Spain. Sample material is recorded as cDNA or gDNA derived from T cells, B-cell-depleted T cells, or PBMCs.

Some clones are missing from TCRdb's copy, which holds only in-frame ones; the method was immunoSEQ multiplex PCR. The data show about 170,000 clones, 80% to 85% seen once. The CDR3 has 15 amino acids. The V gene lost 5 bases and the J gene lost 1 base, with 14 bases spanning the gap. Looked up from germline, CDR1 is MNHEY and CDR2 is SMNVEV (reference sequence). Input material: peripheral blood. This TCR derives from a woman in her 70s with COVID-19, enrolled during active disease. This sequence joins TRBV27 and TRBJ1-2, with D tentatively TRBD1 (5 bases). CDR3 residues: CASSPDPQGNYGYTF. The CDR3 nucleotides are TGTGCCAGCAGTCCTGACCCGCAGGGTAACTATGGCTACACCTTC.